A single TCR beta chain is shown here with its context. No antigen is known for it. The data are from a study of T cell repertoires in cytomegalovirus infection. In the study overall: Well-studied HLA-B-restricted epitopes and recently identified HLA-C-restricted epitopes of CMV were both used in the study.

MiXCR was run by TCRdb on the reads, yielding one entry per CDR3 protein. Seen here are about 110,000 distinct CDR3 sequences, under 50% observed once, and the top ten hold about 74%. This specimen consisted of CD8+ T cells from cultured PBMCs, obtained from culture after CMV antigen stimulation. The sequence was obtained from a human donor in good health (CMV status not recorded). Some clones in this sample may be carry-over from other donors' samples.

CDR3 nucleotides: TGTGCCAGCAGAGGACAGGGTGATGAGACCCAGTACTTC. Translated: CASRGQGDETQYF. The chain combines TRBV5-6 with TRBJ2-5, with 8 bases fitting TRBD1. The CDR3 has 13 residues. The junction had 5 bases not matched to a gene; V was cut back by 5 bases and J by 5 bases. Germline V CDR1 and CDR2: SGHDT, YYEEEE.